The clone carrying this T cell receptor beta chain appeared once. Germline lookup yields CDR1 MNHEY and CDR2 SVGAGI. There are 14 residues in the CDR3. Trimming removed 6 bases at V and 5 bases at J, with 14 bases between. This sample is drawn from a study of blood T cell repertoires in COVID-19. Whole-study context: Sites across the United States, Italy and Spain contributed samples from acute and convalescent COVID-19. PBMCs, B-cell-depleted T cells, or T cells provided the cDNA or gDNA that made up the material.

Per the original methods: Amplified reference gene primers provided the basis for estimating nucleated cell counts. The repertoire was sequenced with immunoSEQ multiplex PCR; TCRdb's copy has only in-frame clones and lacks some. V, J and clone size were drawn from that table, and D and trimming were deduced from the DNA. This table holds approximately 97,000 clones, 90% found once. This chain links TRBV6-5 with TRBJ2-1, with D possibly being TRBD1 (5 bases). Sequencing was done on a sample of peripheral blood. The sequence was collected from a man aged 60 to 69 with acute or convalescent COVID-19. The CDR3 spells CASSPPGRDNEQFF. The CDR3 coding sequence is TGTGCCAGCAGCCCCCCCGGCAGGGACAATGAGCAGTTCTTC.